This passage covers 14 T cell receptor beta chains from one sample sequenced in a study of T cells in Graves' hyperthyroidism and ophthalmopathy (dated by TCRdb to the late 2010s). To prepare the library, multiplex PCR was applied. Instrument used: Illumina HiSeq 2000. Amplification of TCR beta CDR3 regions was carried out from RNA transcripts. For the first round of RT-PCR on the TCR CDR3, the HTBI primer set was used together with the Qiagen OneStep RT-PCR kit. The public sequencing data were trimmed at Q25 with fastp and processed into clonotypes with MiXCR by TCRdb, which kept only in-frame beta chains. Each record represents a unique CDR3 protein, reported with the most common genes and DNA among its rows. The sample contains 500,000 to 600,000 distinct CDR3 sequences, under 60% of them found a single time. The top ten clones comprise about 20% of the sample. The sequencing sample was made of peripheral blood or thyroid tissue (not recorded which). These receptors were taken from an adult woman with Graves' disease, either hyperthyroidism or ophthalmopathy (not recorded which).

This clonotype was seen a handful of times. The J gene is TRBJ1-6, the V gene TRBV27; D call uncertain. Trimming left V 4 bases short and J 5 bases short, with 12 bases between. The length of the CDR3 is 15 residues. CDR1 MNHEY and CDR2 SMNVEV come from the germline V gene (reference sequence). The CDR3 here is CASSYYIDNNSPLHF. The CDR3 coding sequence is TGTGCCAGCAGTTATTATATTGATAATAATTCACCCCTCCACTTT.

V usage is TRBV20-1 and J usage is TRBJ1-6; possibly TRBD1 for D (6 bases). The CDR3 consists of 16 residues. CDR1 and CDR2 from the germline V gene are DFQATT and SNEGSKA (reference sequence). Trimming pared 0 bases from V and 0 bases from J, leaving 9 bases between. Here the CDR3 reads CSARDRGSSYNSPLHF. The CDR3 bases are TGCAGTGCTAGAGATAGGGGGAGCTCCTATAATTCACCCCTCCACTTT.

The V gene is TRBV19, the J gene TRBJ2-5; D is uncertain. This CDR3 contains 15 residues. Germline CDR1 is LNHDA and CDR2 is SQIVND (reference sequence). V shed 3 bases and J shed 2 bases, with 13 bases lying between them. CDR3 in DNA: TGTGCCAGTAGTATCGGGCAGTCTCTTCAAGAGACCCAGTACTTC. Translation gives CASSIGQSLQETQYF.

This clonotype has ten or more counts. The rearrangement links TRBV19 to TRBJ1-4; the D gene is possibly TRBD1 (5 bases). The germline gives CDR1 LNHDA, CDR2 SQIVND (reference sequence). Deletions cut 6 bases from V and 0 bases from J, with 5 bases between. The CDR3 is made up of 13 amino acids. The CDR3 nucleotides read TGTGCCAGTAGGACAGCAACTAATGAAAAACTGTTTTTT. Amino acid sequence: CASRTATNEKLFF.

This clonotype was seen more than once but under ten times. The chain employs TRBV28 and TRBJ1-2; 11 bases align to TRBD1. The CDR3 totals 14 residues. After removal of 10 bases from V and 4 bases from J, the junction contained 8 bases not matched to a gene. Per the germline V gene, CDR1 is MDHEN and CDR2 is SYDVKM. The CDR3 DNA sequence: TGTGCCACGTCCGGGACAGGGGGATTCTATGGCTACACCTTC. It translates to CATSGTGGFYGYTF.

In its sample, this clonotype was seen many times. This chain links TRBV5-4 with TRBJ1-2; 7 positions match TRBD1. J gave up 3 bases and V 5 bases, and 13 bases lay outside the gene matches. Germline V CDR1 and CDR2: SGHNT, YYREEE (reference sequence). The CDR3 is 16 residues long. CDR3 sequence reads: CASRDKRTGAYYGYTF. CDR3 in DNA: TGTGCCAGCAGAGATAAAAGAACAGGGGCATACTATGGCTACACCTTC. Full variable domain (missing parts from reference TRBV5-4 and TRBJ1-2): ETGVTQSPTHLIKTRGQQVTLRCSSQSGHNTVSWYQQALGQGPQFIFQYYREEENGRGNFPPRFSGLQFPNYSSELNVNALELDDSALYLCASRDKRTGAYYGYTFGSGTRLTVV.

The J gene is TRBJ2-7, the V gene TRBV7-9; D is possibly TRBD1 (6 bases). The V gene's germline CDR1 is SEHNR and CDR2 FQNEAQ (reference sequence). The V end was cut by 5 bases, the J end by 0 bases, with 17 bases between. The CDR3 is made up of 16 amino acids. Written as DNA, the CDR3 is TGTGCCAGCAGCCCCGAACAGGGACGGGGCTCCTACGAGCAGTACTTC. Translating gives CASSPEQGRGSYEQYF.

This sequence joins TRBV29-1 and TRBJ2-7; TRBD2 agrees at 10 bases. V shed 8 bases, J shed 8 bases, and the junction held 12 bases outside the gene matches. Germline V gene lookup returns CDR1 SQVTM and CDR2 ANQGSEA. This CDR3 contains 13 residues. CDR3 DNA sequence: TGCAGCTTGACTGGGCTAGCGGGAGTGAAGCAGTACTTC. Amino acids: CSLTGLAGVKQYF.

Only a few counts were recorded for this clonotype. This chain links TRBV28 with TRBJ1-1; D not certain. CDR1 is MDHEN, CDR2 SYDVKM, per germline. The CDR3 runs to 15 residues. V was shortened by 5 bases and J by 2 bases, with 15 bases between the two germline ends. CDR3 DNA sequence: TGTGCCAGCAGTGCCCAAGCGGAGGGCAACACTGAAGCTTTCTTT. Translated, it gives CASSAQAEGNTEAFF.

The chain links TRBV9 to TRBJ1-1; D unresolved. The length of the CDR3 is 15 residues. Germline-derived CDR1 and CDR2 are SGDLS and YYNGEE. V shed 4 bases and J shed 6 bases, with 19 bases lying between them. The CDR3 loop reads CASSPEEARRSEAFF. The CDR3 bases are TGTGCCAGCAGCCCAGAGGAGGCGAGGCGGTCTGAAGCTTTCTTT.

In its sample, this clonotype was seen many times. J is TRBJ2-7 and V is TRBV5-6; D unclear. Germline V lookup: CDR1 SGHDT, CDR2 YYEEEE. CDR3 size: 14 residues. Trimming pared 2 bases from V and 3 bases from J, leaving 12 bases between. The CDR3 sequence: CASSFPGAFYEQYF. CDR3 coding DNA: TGTGCCAGCAGCTTCCCCGGAGCGTTCTACGAGCAGTACTTC.

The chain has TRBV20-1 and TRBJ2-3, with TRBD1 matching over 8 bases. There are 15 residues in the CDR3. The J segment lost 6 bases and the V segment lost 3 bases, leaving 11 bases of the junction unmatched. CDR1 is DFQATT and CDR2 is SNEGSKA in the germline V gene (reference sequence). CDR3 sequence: CSASSDRGGTDTQYF. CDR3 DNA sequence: TGCAGTGCTAGTTCCGACAGGGGTGGTACGGATACGCAGTATTTT.

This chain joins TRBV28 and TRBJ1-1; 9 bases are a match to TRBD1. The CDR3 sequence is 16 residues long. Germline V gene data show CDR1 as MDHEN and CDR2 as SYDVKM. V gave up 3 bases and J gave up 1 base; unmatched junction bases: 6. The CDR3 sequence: CASSLYSGQGNTEAFF. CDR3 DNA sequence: TGTGCCAGCAGTTTGTATTCGGGACAGGGGAACACTGAAGCTTTCTTT.

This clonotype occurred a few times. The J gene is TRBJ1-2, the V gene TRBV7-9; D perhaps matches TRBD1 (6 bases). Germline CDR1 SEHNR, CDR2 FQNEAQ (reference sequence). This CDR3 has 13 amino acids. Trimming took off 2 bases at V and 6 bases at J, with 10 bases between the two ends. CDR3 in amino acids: CASSLTGNHGYTF. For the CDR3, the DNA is TGTGCCAGCAGCTTAACAGGGAATCATGGCTACACCTTC.